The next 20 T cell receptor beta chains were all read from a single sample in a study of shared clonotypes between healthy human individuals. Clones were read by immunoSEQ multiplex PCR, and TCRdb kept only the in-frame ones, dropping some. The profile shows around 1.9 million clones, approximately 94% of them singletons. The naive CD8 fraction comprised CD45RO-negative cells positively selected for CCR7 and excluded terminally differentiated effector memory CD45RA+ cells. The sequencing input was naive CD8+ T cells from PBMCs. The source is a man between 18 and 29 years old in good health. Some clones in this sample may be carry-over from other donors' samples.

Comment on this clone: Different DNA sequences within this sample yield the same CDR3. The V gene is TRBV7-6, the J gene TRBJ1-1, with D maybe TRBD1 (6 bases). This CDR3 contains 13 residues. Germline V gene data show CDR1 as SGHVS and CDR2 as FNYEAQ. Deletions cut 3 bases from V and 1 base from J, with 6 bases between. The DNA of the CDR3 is TGTGCCAGCAGCTTGGGACAGAACACTGAAGCTTTCTTT. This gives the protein CASSLGQNTEAFF.

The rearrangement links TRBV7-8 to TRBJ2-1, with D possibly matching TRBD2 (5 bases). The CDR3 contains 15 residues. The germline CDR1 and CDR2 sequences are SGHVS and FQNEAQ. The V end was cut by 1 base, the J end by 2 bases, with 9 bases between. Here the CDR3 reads CASSLVTGTYNEQFF. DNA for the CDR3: TGTGCCAGCAGCTTAGTTACGGGAACCTACAATGAGCAGTTCTTC.

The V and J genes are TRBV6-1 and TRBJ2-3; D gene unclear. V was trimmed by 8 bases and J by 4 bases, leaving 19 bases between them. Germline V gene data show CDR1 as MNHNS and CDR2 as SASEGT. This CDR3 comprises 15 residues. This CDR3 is CASFAGLGTADTQYF. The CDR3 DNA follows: TGTGCCAGCTTCGCAGGTCTGGGTACGGCAGATACGCAGTATTTT.

The CDR3 loop reads CASSLLRDRREPQHF. The CDR3 DNA follows: TGTGCCAGCAGTTTACTCCGGGACAGGAGGGAGCCCCAGCATTTT. The genes are TRBV28 and TRBJ1-5; 8 nucleotides agree with TRBD1. V was clipped by 2 bases and J by 8 bases; unmatched bases: 8. Germline CDR1 reads MDHEN; CDR2 reads SYDVKM. The CDR3 runs 15 residues.

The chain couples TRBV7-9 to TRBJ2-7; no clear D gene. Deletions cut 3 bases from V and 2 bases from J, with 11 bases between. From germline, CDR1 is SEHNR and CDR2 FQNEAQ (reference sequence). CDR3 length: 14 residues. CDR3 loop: CASSFSAPPYEQYF. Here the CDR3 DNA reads TGTGCCAGCAGCTTCTCGGCACCACCCTACGAGCAGTACTTC.

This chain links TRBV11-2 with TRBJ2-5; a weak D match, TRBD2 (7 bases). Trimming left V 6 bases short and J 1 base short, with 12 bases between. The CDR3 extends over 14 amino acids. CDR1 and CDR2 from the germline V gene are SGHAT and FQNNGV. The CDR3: CASRREGGQETQYF. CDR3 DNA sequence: TGTGCCAGCAGGAGGGAGGGGGGCCAAGAGACCCAGTACTTC. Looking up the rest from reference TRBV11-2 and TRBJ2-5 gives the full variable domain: EAGVAQSPRYKIIEKRQSVAFWCNPISGHATLYWYQQILGQGPKLLIQFQNNGVVDDSQLPKDRFSAERLKGVDSTLKIQPAKLEDSAVYLCASRREGGQETQYFGPGTRLLVL.

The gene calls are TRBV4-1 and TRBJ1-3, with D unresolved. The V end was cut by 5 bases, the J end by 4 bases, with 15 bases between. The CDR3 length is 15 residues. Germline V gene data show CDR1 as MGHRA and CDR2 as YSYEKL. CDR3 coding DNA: TGCGCCAGCAGCAGTCGCGGGGTTTACGGAAACACCATATATTTT. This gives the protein CASSSRGVYGNTIYF.

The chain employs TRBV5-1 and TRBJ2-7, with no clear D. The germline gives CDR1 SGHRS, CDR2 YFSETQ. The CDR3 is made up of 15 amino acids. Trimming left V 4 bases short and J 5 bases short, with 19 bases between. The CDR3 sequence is CASSPTRNPPHEQYF. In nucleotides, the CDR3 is TGCGCCAGCAGCCCTACACGCAATCCCCCCCACGAGCAGTACTTC. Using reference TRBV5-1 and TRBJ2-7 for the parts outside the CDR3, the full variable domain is KAGVTQTPRYLIKTRGQQVTLSCSPISGHRSVSWYQQTPGQGLQFLFEYFSETQRNKGNFPGRFSGRQFSNSRSEMNVSTLELGDSALYLCASSPTRNPPHEQYFGPGTRLTVT.

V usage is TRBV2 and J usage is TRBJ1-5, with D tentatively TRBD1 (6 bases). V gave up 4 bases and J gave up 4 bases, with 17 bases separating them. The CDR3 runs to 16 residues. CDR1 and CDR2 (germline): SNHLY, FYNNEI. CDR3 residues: CASSVRGIGDNQPQHF. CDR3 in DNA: TGTGCCAGCAGTGTAAGGGGGATTGGGGATAATCAGCCCCAGCATTTT.

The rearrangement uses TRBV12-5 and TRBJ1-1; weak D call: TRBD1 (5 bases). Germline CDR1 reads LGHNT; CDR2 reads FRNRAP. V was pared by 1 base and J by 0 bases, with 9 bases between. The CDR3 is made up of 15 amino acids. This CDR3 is CASGLAGLMNTEAFF. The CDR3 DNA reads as TGTGCTAGTGGTTTGGCGGGACTCATGAACACTGAAGCTTTCTTT. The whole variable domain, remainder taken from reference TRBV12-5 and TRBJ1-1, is DARVTQTPRHKVTEMGQEVTMRCQPILGHNTVFWYRQTMMQGLELLAYFRNRAPLDDSGMPKDRFSAEMPDATLATLKIQPSEPRDSAVYFCASGLAGLMNTEAFFGQGTRLTVV.

CDR3 DNA: TGTGCCACCAGCAGCGGGACTAGCGGGAGTTGGGAGACCCAGTACTTC. Translated, it gives CATSSGTSGSWETQYF. V and J are TRBV15 and TRBJ2-5; TRBD2 aligns across 14 bases. CDR1 and CDR2 from the germline V gene are LNHNV and YYDKDF (reference sequence). The V and J ends lost 3 bases and 5 bases, in that order; junction bases with no gene match: 5. The CDR3 covers 16 residues.

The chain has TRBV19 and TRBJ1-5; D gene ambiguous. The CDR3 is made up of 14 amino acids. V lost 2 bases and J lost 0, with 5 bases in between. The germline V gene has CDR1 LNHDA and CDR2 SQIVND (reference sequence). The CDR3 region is CASSIFASNQPQHF. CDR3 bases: TGTGCCAGTAGTATATTTGCTAGCAATCAGCCCCAGCATTTT. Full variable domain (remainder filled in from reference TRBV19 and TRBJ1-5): DGGITQSPKYLFRKEGQNVTLSCEQNLNHDAMYWYRQDPGQGLRLIYYSQIVNDFQKGDIAEGYSVSREKKESFPLTVTSAQKNPTAFYLCASSIFASNQPQHFGDGTRLSIL.

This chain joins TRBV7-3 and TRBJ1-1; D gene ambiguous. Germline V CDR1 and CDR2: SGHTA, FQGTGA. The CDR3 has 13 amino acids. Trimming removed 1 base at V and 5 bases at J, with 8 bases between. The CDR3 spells CASSLNMGTEAFF. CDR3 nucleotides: TGTGCCAGCAGCTTAAATATGGGAACTGAAGCTTTCTTT.

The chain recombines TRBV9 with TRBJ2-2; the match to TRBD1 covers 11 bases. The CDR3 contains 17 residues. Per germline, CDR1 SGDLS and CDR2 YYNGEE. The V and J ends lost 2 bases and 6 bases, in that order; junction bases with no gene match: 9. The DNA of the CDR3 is TGTGCCAGCAGCGTCCTGGACAGGGGGCTGGTATCCGGGGAGCTGTTTTTT. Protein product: CASSVLDRGLVSGELFF.

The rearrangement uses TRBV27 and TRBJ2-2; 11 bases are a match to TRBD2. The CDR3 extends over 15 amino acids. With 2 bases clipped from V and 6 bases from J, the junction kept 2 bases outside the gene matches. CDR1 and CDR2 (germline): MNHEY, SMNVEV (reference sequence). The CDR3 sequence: CASSLGTSGPGELFF. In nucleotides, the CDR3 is TGTGCCAGCAGTTTAGGGACTAGCGGTCCCGGGGAGCTGTTTTTT.

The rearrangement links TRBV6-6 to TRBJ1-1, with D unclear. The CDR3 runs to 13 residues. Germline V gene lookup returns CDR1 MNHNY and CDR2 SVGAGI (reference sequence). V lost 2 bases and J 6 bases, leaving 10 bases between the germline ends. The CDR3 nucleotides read TGTGCCAGCAGTTACGGTTTTCAGGCTGAAGCTTTCTTT. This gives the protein CASSYGFQAEAFF.

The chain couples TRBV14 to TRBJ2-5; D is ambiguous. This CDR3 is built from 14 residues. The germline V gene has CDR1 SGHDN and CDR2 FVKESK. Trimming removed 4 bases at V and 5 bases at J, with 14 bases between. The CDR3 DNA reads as TGTGCCAGCAGCCGAGGTCGAGGCTTGGAGACCCAGTACTTC. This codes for CASSRGRGLETQYF.

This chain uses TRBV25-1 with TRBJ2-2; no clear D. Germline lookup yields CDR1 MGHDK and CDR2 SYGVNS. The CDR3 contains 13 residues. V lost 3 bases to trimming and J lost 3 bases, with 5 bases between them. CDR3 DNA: TGTGCCAGCAGTGATTCGTACACCGGGGAGCTGTTTTTT. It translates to CASSDSYTGELFF.

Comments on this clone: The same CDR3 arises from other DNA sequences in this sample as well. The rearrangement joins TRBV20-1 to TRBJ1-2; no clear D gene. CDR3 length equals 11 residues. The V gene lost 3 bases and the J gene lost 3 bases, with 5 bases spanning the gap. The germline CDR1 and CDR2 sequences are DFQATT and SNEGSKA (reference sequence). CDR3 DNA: TGCAGTGCTAGGACGGACTATGGCTACACCTTC. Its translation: CSARTDYGYTF.

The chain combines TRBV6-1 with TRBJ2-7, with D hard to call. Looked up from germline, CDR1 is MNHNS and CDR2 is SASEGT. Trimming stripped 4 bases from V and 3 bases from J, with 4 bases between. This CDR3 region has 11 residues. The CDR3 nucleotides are TGTGCCAGCAGTGCATACTACGAGCAGTACTTC. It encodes CASSAYYEQYF.